This T cell receptor beta chain was documented in a study of blood T cell repertoires in COVID-19. A single count supports this clone. TCRdb's table, derived via immunoSEQ multiplex PCR, lists solely in-frame clones and lacks some. This table has 130,000 to 150,000 clones, more than 80% appearing once. The sample was peripheral blood. The source is a human donor with acute or convalescent COVID-19. The donor label of this sample is uncertain.

For the CDR3, the DNA is TGTGCCAGCAGCCCGGGATACAATCAGCCCCAGCATTTT. Amino acids: CASSPGYNQPQHF. The chain recombines TRBV5-5 with TRBJ1-5; D is ambiguous. Germline V CDR1 and CDR2: SGHKS, YYEKEE (reference sequence). This CDR3 is built from 13 residues. Between the trimmed V and J ends, which lost 4 bases and 3 bases, there was a span of 8 bases.